The present T cell receptor beta chain was sequenced within a study of cytomegalovirus exposure and HLA in healthy donors. Across the whole study: About 77 million unique TCRs from HLA-typed donors made up an early data release.

The V gene's germline CDR1 is SGDLS and CDR2 YYNGEE. The length of the CDR3 is 16 residues. V was clipped by 0 bases and J by 3 bases; unmatched bases: 6. The donors comprised healthy bone marrow donors. In the PCR, 60 Vbeta and 13 Jbeta primers were used. The protocol was immunoSEQ multiplex PCR, while the TCRdb copy is restricted to in-frame clones and leaves out a portion. This sample carries roughly 65,000 clones, with less than 20% going to the ten biggest clones. General observations from the study: As was reported, the HLA-A and HLA-B alleles of most subjects were accurately predicted from TCR beta sequences. Donor immune exposure was known only as CMV serostatus.

For this clone: Its cognate antigen is unknown.

Sequencing was done on a sample of PBMCs. The chain employs TRBV9 and TRBJ2-3; 8 nucleotides match TRBD1. This clonotype was sampled from a boy aged 10-17 years in good health and CMV-seronegative. DNA for the CDR3: TGTGCCAGCAGCGTAGCCTACAGGGGGTTGACAGATACGCAGTATTTT. It is translated as CASSVAYRGLTDTQYF.